The entry that follows covers one T cell receptor beta chain sequence. Its antigen is unknown. This sample is drawn from a study of CD8 T cells in ankylosing spondylitis. Points from the study as a whole: There were earlier reports of some motif variants in reactive arthritis synovial fluid and blood. Significant enrichment of disease-linked clones was reported in matched ankylosing spondylitis synovial fluid. CD8+ disease-linked clones were present at relatively low frequencies in blood.

A quantitative 5'-RACE method, one with molecular barcodes, was used to make TCR beta libraries. TCRdb redid the calling of the 5' RACE reads with MiXCR, one entry per CDR3 protein. There are 190,000 or so distinct CDR3 sequences in the sample; 9.5% to 15% occur only once, and approximately 15% lies in the top ten. CDR1 and CDR2 (germline): GTSNPN, SVGIG (reference sequence). The CDR3 covers 15 residues. The junction had 6 bases not matched to a gene; V was cut back by 2 bases and J by 6 bases. The V call is TRBV30, the J call TRBJ2-2, with 10 bases identical to TRBD1. Sequencing used blood, either unsorted or a sorted T cell fraction (not recorded which). The TCR was taken from a male donor with ankylosing spondylitis or in good health (not recorded which). CDR3 region: CAWSPGQGIAGELFF. CDR3 sequence (DNA): TGTGCCTGGAGTCCGGGACAGGGGATCGCCGGGGAGCTGTTTTTT.